This TCR beta chain was captured by sequencing in a study of cytomegalovirus exposure and HLA in healthy donors. General study findings and limits: An analysis that was carried out later associated 16,951 TCR beta sequences with HLA alleles at 0.05 false discovery rate. In a later analysis, a missense DCLRE1C variant was linked to TCR beta V- and J-gene trimming. Per published accounts, TCR beta sequences correctly predicted the HLA-A and HLA-B alleles of most subjects.

Comments on this clone: No antigen is known for it.

Germline trimming cut 3 bases from V and 5 bases from J; bases unmatched to any gene: 5. The CDR3 is 14 amino acids. CDR1 and CDR2 from the germline V gene are MNHNS and SASEGT. PCR involved 60 Vbeta and 13 Jbeta primers. Sequenced by immunoSEQ multiplex PCR; TCRdb stores in-frame clones only, minus some. The table has around 180,000 clones, over 70% seen once. Donors were nominally healthy when sampled, though unrecorded immune exposures were likely. This receptor was identified in a woman in her 50s in good health and CMV-seronegative. J is TRBJ2-7 and V is TRBV6-1; TRBD1 matches 9 bases. The sample comprised PBMCs. As DNA, the CDR3 is TGTGCCAGCAGTGAGGGACAGGGTATGGACGAGCAGTACTTC. It is translated as CASSEGQGMDEQYF.